What follows are 26 T cell receptor beta chains derived from one specimen sequenced in a study of OX40 agonist ivuxolimab in advanced cancers. To prepare the library, the immunoSEQ multiplex PCR assay was applied. TCRdb obtained this table from immuneACCESS and retained in-frame rearrangements with V and J assigned. These tables miss some clones; where compared with another copy, unresolved V genes account for less than half of the shortfall, and the remainder is unexplained. The sample table holds roughly 60,000 clones, of which around 84% were seen once. Approximately 2% of the sample is taken by the ten largest. Here the sequenced sample was CD4+ or CD8+ T cells sorted from blood, taken in a trial of the OX40 agonist ivuxolimab. The receptors originated from an adult with an advanced solid tumor such as melanoma, head and neck, liver or kidney cancer.

The rearrangement uses TRBV10-1 and TRBJ1-5; a possible D gene is TRBD1 (5 bases). The CDR3 runs 18 residues. In germline, CDR1 is WNHNN, CDR2 SYGVQD (reference sequence). V shed 0 bases and J shed 0 bases, with 15 bases lying between them. The CDR3 is CASSESCGRAYSNQPQHF. Here the CDR3 DNA reads TGCGCCAGCAGTGAGTCGTGCGGCAGGGCCTATAGCAATCAGCCCCAGCATTTT.

The rearrangement uses TRBV7-3 and TRBJ2-5; D is perhaps TRBD1 (7 bases). CDR1 and CDR2 (germline): SGHTA, FQGTGA. V gave up 4 bases and J gave up 3 bases, with 15 bases separating them. This CDR3 region has 15 residues. CDR3 sequence (DNA): TGTGCCAGCAGCTCAGGGGGGCAAGGGGAAGAGACCCAGTACTTC. This sequence encodes CASSSGGQGEETQYF.

The CDR3 loop is CASSLREGESPLHF. CDR3 coding DNA: TGTGCCAGCAGCCTCCGGGAGGGGGAATCACCCCTCCACTTT. This chain links TRBV9 with TRBJ1-6, with a tentative D call TRBD1 (6 bases). The germline V gene encodes CDR1 SGDLS and CDR2 YYNGEE. Between the trimmed V and J ends, which lost 4 bases and 10 bases, there was a span of 15 bases. This CDR3 contains 14 residues. Together with reference TRBV9 and TRBJ1-6, the CDR3 gives the full variable domain: DSGVTQTPKHLITATGQRVTLRCSPRSGDLSVYWYQQSLDQGLQFLIQYYNGEERAKGNILERFSAQQFPDLHSELNLSSLELGDSALYFCASSLREGESPLHFGNGTRLTVT.

The gene calls are TRBV18 and TRBJ2-3; D possibly matches TRBD1 or TRBD2 (5 bases each). Per the germline V gene, CDR1 is KGHSH and CDR2 is LQKENI. V lost 3 bases, J lost 2 bases, and 12 bases lay in between. This CDR3 contains 15 residues. CDR3 DNA sequence: TGTGCCAGCTCACCCCCACGGGACCTCACAGATACGCAGTATTTT. Its translation is CASSPPRDLTDTQYF.

This clone turned up a few times. V usage is TRBV5-6 and J usage is TRBJ2-7; D call uncertain. This CDR3 spans 14 amino acids. V was clipped by 3 bases and J by 0 bases, with 10 bases between them. Per the germline V gene, CDR1 is SGHDT and CDR2 is YYEEEE. The CDR3 coding sequence is TGTGCCAGCAGCTACCGACCGGGCTCCTACGAGCAGTACTTC. Encoded protein: CASSYRPGSYEQYF.

The gene calls are TRBV19 and TRBJ2-5; 12 bases are a match to TRBD2. The CDR3 has 14 amino acids. The V segment lost 8 bases and the J segment 5 bases; nucleotides outside the gene matches: 6. CDR1 is LNHDA, CDR2 SQIVND, per germline (reference sequence). The CDR3 DNA reads as TGTGCCAGTGCGACTAGCGGGAGTTGGGAGACCCAGTACTTC. It translates to CASATSGSWETQYF.

This clone was detected once. The rearrangement joins TRBV6-6 to TRBJ2-7; unclear D gene. From germline, CDR1 is MNHNY and CDR2 SVGAGI (reference sequence). The CDR3 loop spans 13 amino acids. The V end was cut by 2 bases, the J end by 2 bases, with 7 bases between. The CDR3: CASSYGPTYEQYF. DNA for the CDR3: TGTGCCAGCAGTTACGGGCCGACCTACGAGCAGTACTTC.

The chain combines TRBV2 with TRBJ1-5; D possibly corresponds to TRBD1 (5 bases). V shed 9 bases and J shed 7 bases, with 13 bases lying between them. Germline V gives CDR1 SNHLY, CDR2 FYNNEI. This CDR3 is built from 12 residues. In DNA, the CDR3 is TGTGCCAGTGGGGCCCAGCCACAGCCCCAGCATTTT. Protein product: CASGAQPQPQHF.

The sample holds a few counts of this clone. This chain's CDR3 is CASSLGDRRLGGYTF. The CDR3 bases are TGTGCCAGCAGCTTAGGGGACAGAAGACTCGGTGGCTACACCTTC. The rearrangement joins TRBV7-2 to TRBJ1-2, with TRBD1 matching over 7 bases. Germline V gene data show CDR1 as SGHTA and CDR2 as FQGNSA. The CDR3 sequence is 15 residues long. Losses at the gene ends were 1 base for V and 7 bases for J; bases not matched to a gene: 9.

The chain is built from TRBV6-1 and TRBJ2-7; D unresolved. The CDR3 is made up of 13 amino acids. From germline, CDR1 is MNHNS and CDR2 SASEGT. Trimming stripped 3 bases from V and 12 bases from J, with 18 bases between. Here the CDR3 DNA reads TGTGCCAGCAGTGATGTCCAGGTTATCTGGTCGTACTTC. Translation gives CASSDVQVIWSYF.

The gene calls are TRBV6-5 and TRBJ2-7; D ambiguous. This CDR3 has 14 amino acids. The V gene's germline CDR1 is MNHEY and CDR2 SVGAGI. V was shortened by 6 bases and J by 0 bases, with 12 bases between the two germline ends. Here the CDR3 reads CASRNLRSSYEQYF. As DNA, the CDR3 is TGTGCCAGCAGAAATCTAAGGAGCTCCTACGAGCAGTACTTC.

The V gene is TRBV27, the J gene TRBJ2-4, with 9 nucleotides matching TRBD1. The CDR3 loop spans 20 amino acids. Germline CDR1 MNHEY, CDR2 SMNVEV (reference sequence). The junction had 15 bases not matched to a gene; V was cut back by 3 bases and J by 0 bases. This chain's CDR3 is CASSFSTGGFSKVAKNIQYF. DNA for the CDR3: TGTGCCAGCAGTTTTTCGACAGGGGGTTTCTCCAAAGTAGCCAAAAACATTCAGTACTTC.

V gene TRBV5-6 combines with J gene TRBJ2-2, with D unclear. This CDR3 spans 14 amino acids. Trimming left V 1 base short and J 6 bases short, with 10 bases between. Germline V gene data show CDR1 as SGHDT and CDR2 as YYEEEE. The DNA for the CDR3 is TGTGCCAGCAGCTTGCGCCTACCCCCCGGGGAGCTGTTTTTT. This encodes CASSLRLPPGELFF.

The chain is built from TRBV6-5 and TRBJ1-2; D not resolved. V was cut by 7 bases and J by 10 bases, with 13 bases left in between. Per the germline V gene, CDR1 is MNHEY and CDR2 is SVGAGI. The CDR3 extends over 11 amino acids. In DNA, the CDR3 is TGTGCCAGCACTTTCGAGGGTGTCTACACCTTC. Its protein is CASTFEGVYTF.

The chain employs TRBV28 and TRBJ2-1; D gene ambiguous. The CDR3 is 12 residues long. V was shortened by 7 bases and J by 8 bases, with 12 bases between the two germline ends. The germline gives CDR1 MDHEN, CDR2 SYDVKM. CDR3 amino acids: CASTATRHEQFF. The CDR3 region has the DNA TGTGCCAGCACCGCCACCAGACATGAGCAGTTCTTC.

This clone was recorded only once. The chain has TRBV9 and TRBJ1-1; D gene uncertain. The CDR3 runs 14 residues. Germline V gives CDR1 SGDLS, CDR2 YYNGEE. Trimming left V 1 base short and J 9 bases short, with 16 bases between. The CDR3 DNA sequence: TGTGCCAGCAGCGTATCCCACCAACCAGCGCAAGCTTTCTTT. This codes for CASSVSHQPAQAFF.

This clone has a single count. This chain joins TRBV30 and TRBJ2-7; 7 nucleotides line up with TRBD1. This CDR3 region has 15 residues. Germline V CDR1 and CDR2: GTSNPN, SVGIG (reference sequence). J was trimmed by 3 bases and V by 0 bases; bases with no gene match: 8. CDR3 amino acids: CAWSVLDRPSYEQYF. CDR3 bases: TGTGCCTGGAGTGTCCTGGACAGGCCCAGCTACGAGCAGTACTTC.

This chain connects TRBV11-3 to TRBJ1-2, with 7 bases lining up with TRBD1. Per the germline V gene, CDR1 is SGHNT and CDR2 is YENEEA. CDR3 length equals 13 residues. The trim removed 4 bases at V and 6 bases at J, leaving 5 bases unmatched. The chain's CDR3 is CASSSRQGHGYTF. CDR3 DNA: TGTGCCAGCAGCTCGCGACAGGGACATGGCTACACCTTC.

This chain links TRBV5-1 with TRBJ2-7; D gene unclear. Trimming left V 3 bases short and J 0 bases short, with 13 bases between. There are 15 residues in the CDR3. Germline V CDR1 and CDR2: SGHRS, YFSETQ. The chain's CDR3 is CASSSPHLLSYEQYF. The DNA of the CDR3 is TGCGCCAGCAGCTCCCCACATCTCCTCTCCTACGAGCAGTACTTC. Looking up the rest from reference TRBV5-1 and TRBJ2-7 gives the full variable domain: KAGVTQTPRYLIKTRGQQVTLSCSPISGHRSVSWYQQTPGQGLQFLFEYFSETQRNKGNFPGRFSGRQFSNSRSEMNVSTLELGDSALYLCASSSPHLLSYEQYFGPGTRLTVT.

This clone was counted a few times. This chain uses TRBV19 with TRBJ2-4; TRBD2 agrees at 12 bases. The V gene's germline CDR1 is LNHDA and CDR2 SQIVND (reference sequence). The CDR3 loop spans 19 amino acids. J was trimmed by 1 base and V by 3 bases; bases with no gene match: 10. CDR3 bases: TGTGCCAGTAGTATTGCCCCTCGGACTAGCGGGGTCGCCAAAAACATTCAGTACTTC. Translated: CASSIAPRTSGVAKNIQYF.

V and J are TRBV23-1 and TRBJ2-4; D ambiguous. TRBV23-1 is marked as an open reading frame, function uncertain. V lost 5 bases to trimming and J lost 4 bases, with 15 bases between them. This CDR3 spans 15 amino acids. The CDR3 nucleotides are TGCGCCAGCAGTAACCCCCCGGGTGAGAAAAACATTCAGTACTTC. Protein sequence: CASSNPPGEKNIQYF.

The chain is built from TRBV30 and TRBJ2-3, with D perhaps matching TRBD2 (7 bases). The CDR3 covers 15 residues. Looked up from germline, CDR1 is GTSNPN and CDR2 is SVGIG (reference sequence). Trimming left V 4 bases short and J 1 base short, with 15 bases between. For the CDR3, the DNA is TGTGCCTGGACCCTGGGGGGGGCGGGCACAGATACGCAGTATTTT. Translated: CAWTLGGAGTDTQYF.

The chain joins TRBV5-1 to TRBJ1-3, with TRBD1 as a possible D gene (5 bases). This CDR3 region has 19 residues. V lost 1 base to trimming and J lost 0 bases, with 20 bases between them. The germline V gene encodes CDR1 SGHRS and CDR2 YFSETQ. The CDR3 region has the DNA TGCGCCAGCAGCTTGTACGGCGGAGCAGGGACTCTCTCTGGAAACACCATATATTTT. Protein sequence: CASSLYGGAGTLSGNTIYF.

The chain links TRBV6-5 to TRBJ2-7; D might be TRBD2 (5 bases). This CDR3 region has 13 residues. Germline V gene lookup returns CDR1 MNHEY and CDR2 SVGAGI. V was cut by 6 bases and J by 6 bases, with 15 bases left in between. In nucleotides, the CDR3 is TGTGCCAGCAGGGGATCGGGATTCAGCGAGCAGTACTTC. This codes for CASRGSGFSEQYF.

This clone has just a few counts. The CDR3 DNA reads TGTGCCAGCAGCCTTACAGGACAGGCCTACGAGCAGTACTTC. Amino acids: CASSLTGQAYEQYF. The chain uses TRBV14 and TRBJ2-7; 7 bases are a match to TRBD1. The CDR3 spans 14 residues. The germline V gene has CDR1 SGHDN and CDR2 FVKESK. J lost 2 bases, V lost 4 bases, and 5 bases had no gene match.

This rearrangement joins TRBV6-1 to TRBJ1-5; no clear D. Germline V gene lookup returns CDR1 MNHNS and CDR2 SASEGT. Trimming left V 3 bases short and J 5 bases short, with 14 bases between. The CDR3 extends over 15 amino acids. CDR3 in amino acids: CASSEGSPNYQPQHF. CDR3 sequence (DNA): TGTGCCAGCAGTGAGGGCTCTCCAAATTATCAGCCCCAGCATTTT.